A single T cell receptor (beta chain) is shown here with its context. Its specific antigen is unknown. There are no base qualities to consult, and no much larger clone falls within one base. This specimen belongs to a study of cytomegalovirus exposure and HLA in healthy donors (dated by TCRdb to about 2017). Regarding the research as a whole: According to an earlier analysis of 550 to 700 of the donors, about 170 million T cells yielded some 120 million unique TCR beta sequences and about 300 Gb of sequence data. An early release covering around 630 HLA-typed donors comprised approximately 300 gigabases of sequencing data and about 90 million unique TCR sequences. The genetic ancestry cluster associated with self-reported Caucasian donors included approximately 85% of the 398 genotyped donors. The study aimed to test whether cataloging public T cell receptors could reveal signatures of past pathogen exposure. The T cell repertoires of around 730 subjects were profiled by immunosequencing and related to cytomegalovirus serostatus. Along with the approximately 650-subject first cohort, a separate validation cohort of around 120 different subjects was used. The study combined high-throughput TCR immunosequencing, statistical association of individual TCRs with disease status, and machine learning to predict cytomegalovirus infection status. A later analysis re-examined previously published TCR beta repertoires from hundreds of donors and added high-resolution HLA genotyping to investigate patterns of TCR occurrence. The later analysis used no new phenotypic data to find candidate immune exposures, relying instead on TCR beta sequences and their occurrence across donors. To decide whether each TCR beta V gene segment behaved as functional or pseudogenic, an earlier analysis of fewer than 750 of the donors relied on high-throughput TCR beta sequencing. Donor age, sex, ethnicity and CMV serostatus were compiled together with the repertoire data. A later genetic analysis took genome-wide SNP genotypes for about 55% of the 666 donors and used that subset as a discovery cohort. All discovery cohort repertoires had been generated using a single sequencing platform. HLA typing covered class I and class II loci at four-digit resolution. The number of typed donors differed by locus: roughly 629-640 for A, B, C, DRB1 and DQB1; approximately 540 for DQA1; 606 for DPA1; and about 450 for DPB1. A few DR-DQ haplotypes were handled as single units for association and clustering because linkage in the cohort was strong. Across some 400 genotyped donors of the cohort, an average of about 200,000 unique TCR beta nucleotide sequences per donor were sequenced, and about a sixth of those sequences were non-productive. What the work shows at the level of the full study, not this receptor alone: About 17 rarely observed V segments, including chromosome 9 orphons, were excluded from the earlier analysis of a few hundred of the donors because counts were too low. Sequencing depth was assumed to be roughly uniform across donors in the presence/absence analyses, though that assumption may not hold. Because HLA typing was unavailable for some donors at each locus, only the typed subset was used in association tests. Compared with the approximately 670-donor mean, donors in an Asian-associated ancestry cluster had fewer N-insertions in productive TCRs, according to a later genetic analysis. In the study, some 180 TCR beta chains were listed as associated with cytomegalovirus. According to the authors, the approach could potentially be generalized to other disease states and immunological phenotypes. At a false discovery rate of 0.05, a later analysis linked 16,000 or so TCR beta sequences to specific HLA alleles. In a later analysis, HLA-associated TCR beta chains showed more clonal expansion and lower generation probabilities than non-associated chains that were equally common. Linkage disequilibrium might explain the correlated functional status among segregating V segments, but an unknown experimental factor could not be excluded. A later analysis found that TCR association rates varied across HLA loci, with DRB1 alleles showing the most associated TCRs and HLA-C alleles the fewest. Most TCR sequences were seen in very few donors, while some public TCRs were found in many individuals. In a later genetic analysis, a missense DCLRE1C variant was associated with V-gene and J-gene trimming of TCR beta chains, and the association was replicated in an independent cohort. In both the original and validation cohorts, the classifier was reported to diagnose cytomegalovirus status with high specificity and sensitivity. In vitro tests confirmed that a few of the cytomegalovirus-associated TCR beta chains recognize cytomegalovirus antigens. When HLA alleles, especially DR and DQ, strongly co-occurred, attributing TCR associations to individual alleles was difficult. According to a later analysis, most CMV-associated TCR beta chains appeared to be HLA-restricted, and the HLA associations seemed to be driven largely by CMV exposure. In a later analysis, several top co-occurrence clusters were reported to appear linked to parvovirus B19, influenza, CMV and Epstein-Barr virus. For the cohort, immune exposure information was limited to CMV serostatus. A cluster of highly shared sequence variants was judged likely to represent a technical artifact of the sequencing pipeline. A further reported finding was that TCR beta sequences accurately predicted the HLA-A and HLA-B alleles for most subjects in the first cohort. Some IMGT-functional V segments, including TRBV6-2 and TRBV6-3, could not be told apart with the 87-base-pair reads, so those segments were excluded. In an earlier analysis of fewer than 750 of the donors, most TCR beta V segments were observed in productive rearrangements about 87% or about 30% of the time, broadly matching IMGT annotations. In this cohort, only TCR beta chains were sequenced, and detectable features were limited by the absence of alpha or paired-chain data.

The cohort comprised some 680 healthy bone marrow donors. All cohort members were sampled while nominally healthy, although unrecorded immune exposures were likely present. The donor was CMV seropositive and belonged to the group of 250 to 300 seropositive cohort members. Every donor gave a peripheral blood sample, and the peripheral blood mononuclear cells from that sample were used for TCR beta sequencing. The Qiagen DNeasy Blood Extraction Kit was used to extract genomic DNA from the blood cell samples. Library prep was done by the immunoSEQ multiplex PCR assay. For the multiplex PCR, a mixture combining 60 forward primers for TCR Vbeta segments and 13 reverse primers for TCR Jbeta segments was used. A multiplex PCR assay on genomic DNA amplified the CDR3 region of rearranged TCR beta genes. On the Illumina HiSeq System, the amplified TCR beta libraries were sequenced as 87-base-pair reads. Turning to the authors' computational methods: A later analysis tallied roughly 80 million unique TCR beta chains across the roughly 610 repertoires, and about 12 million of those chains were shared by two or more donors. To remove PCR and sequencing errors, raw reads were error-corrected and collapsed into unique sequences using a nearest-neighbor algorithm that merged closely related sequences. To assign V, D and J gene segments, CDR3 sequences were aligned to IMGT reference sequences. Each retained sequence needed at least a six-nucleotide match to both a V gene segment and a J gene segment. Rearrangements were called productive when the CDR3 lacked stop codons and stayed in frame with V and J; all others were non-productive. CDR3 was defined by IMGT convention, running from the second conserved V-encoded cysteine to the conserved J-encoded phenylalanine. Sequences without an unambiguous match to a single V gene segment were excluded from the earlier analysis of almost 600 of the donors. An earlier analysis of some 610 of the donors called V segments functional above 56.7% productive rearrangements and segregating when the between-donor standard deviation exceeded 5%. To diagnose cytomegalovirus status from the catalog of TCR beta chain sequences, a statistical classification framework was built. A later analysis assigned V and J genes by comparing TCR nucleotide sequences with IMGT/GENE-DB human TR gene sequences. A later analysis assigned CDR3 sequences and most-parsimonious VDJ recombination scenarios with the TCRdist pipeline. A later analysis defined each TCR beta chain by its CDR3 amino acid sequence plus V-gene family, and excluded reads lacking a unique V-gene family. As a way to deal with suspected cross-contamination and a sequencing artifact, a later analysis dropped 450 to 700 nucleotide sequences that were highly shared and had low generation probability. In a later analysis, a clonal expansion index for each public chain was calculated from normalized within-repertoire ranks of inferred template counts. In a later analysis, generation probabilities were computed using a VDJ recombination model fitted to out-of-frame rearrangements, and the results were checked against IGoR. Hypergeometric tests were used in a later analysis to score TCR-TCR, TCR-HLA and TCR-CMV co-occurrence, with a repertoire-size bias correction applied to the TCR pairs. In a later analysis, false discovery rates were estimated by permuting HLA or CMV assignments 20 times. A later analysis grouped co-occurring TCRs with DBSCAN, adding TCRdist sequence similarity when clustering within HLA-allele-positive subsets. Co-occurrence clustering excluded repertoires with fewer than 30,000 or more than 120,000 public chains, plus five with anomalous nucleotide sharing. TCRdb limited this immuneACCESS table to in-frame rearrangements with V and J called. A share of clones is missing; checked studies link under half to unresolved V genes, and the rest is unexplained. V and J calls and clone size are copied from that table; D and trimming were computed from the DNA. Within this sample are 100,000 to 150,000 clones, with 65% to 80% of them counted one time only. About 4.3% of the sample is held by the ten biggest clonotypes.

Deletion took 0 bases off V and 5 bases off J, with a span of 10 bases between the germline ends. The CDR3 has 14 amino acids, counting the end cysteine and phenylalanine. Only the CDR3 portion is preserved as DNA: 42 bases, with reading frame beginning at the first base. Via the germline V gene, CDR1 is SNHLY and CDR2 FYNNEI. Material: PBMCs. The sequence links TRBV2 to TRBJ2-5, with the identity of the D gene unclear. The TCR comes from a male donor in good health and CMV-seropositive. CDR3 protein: CASSEALASETQYF. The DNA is TGTGCCAGCAGTGAAGCGTTAGCTTCGGAGACCCAGTACTTC.